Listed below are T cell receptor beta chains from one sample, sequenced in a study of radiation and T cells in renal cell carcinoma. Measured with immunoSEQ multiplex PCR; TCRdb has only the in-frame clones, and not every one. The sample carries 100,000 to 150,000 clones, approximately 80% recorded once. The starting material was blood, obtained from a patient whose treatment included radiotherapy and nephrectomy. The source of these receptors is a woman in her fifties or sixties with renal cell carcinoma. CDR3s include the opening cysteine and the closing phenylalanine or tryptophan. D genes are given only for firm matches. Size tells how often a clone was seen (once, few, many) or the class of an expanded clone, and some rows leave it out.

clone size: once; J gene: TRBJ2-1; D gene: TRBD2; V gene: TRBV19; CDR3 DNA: TGTGCCAGTAGTATAACTAAGGCGGGGGTATACAATGAGCAGTTCTTC; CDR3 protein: CASSITKAGVYNEQFF
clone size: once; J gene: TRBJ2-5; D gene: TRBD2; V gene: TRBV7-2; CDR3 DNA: TGTGCCAGCAGCTTAGATTTTAGCGGGGGGGCCCAGTACTTC; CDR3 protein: CASSLDFSGGAQYF
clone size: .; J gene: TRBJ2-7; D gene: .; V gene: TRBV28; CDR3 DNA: TGTGCCACCACCGGGACTGTTGCCTACGAGCAGTACTTC; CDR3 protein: CATTGTVAYEQYF
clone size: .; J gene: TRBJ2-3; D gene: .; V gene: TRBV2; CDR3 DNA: TGTGCCAGCAGAGAGGGCCGCACAGATACGCAGTATTTT; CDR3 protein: CASREGRTDTQYF
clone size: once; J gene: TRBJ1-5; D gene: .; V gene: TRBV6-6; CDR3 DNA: TGTGCCAGCAGATTAAACAGACGTCAGCCCCAGCATTTT; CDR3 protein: CASRLNRRQPQHF
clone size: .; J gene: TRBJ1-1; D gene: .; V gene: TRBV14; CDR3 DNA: TGTGCCAGCAGCCAAGATTCGGTGAACACTGAAGCTTTCTTT; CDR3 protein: CASSQDSVNTEAFF
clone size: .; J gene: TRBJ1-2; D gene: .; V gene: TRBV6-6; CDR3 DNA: TGTGCCAGCAGATCCGGACCCAACTATGGCTACACCTTC; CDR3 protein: CASRSGPNYGYTF
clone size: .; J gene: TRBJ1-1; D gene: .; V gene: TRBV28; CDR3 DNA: TGTGCCACAACCGGGACGTTGAACACTGAAGCTTTCTTT; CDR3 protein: CATTGTLNTEAFF
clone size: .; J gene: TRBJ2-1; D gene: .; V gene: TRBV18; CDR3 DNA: TGTGCCAGCTCACCGCGGGCTAGGGGGAGCTCCTACAATGAGCAGTTCTTC; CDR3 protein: CASSPRARGSSYNEQFF
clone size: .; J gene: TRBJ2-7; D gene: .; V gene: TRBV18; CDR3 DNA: TGTGCCAGCTCACCACTACGTTCCGAGCAGTACTTC; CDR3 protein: CASSPLRSEQYF
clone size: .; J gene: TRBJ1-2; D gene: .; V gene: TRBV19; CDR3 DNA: TGTGCCAGTAGTAAACGGACAGATGGCTACACCTTC; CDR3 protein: CASSKRTDGYTF
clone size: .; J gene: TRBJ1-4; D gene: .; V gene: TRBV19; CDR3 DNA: TGTGCCAGTAGTACCCCGGCCGGGCGGGCTGAAAAACTGTTTTTT; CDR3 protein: CASSTPAGRAEKLFF
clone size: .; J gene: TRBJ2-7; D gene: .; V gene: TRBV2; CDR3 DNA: TGTGCCAGCACCGATCTAGCCTCCTATAGCTCCTACGAGCAGTACTTC; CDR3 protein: CASTDLASYSSYEQYF
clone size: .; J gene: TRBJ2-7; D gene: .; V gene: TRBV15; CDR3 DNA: TGTGCCACCAGCAGAGAGGTTCCGTTTCTCTACGAGCAGTACTTC; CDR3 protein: CATSREVPFLYEQYF
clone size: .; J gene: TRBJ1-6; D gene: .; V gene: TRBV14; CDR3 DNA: TGTGCCAGCAGCTACGGACACTATAATTCACCCCTCCACTTT; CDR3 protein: CASSYGHYNSPLHF
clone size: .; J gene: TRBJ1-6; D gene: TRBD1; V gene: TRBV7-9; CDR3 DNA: TGTGCCAGCAGCTTAGGCCGACAGGGGTATAATTCACCCCTCCACTTT; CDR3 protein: CASSLGRQGYNSPLHF
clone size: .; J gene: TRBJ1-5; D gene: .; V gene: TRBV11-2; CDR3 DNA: TGTGCCAGCAGCTTAGAGGGGACATCGGCAGGGCCCCAGCATTTT; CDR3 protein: CASSLEGTSAGPQHF
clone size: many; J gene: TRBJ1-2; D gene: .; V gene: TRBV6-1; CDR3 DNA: TGTGCCAGCAGTGAACGGTCGCGGACCCATGGCTACACCTTC; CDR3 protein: CASSERSRTHGYTF
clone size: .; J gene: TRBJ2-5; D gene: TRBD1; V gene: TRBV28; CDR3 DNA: TGTGCCAGCAGTTCGTCAGGGGGCAGGGAGACCCAGTACTTC; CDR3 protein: CASSSSGGRETQYF
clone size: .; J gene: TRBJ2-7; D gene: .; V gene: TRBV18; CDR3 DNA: TGTGCCAGCTCACCCTTCCAGAACAGGGACCGCCTTAGCCACGAGCAGTACTTC; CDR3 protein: CASSPFQNRDRLSHEQYF
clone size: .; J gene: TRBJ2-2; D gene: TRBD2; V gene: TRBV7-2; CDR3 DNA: TGTGCCAGCAGCCCCGGACTAGCGGCCGGGGAGCTGTTTTTT; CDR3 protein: CASSPGLAAGELFF
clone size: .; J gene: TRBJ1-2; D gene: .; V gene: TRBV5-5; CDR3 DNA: TGTGCCAGCAGCTTGGTTAGGGTGGACTATGGCTACACCTTC; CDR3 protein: CASSLVRVDYGYTF
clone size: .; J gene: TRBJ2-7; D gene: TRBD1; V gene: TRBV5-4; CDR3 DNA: TGTGCCAGCAGCAGTGGGACAGGGGGTTCCTACGAGCAGTACTTC; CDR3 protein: CASSSGTGGSYEQYF
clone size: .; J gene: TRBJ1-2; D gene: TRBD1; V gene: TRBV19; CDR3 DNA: TGTGCCAGTAGTACAGGGACAGGGGAACGCTACACCTTC; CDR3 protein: CASSTGTGERYTF
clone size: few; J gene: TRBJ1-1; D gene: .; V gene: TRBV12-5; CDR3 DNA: TGTGCTAGTGGTTTGGGGCAGGCTAACACTGAAGCTTTCTTT; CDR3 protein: CASGLGQANTEAFF
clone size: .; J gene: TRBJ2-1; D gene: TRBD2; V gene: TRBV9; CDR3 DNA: TGTGCCAGCAGCGTAGACCCGACTAGCGGGAAAAACAATGAGCAGTTCTTC; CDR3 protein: CASSVDPTSGKNNEQFF
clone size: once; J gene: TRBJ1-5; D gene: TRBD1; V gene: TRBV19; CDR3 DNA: TGTGCCAGTAATCCTCGGGGACAGGGGACAAATCAGCCCCAGCATTTT; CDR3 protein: CASNPRGQGTNQPQHF
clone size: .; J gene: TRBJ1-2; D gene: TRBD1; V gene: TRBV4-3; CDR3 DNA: TGCGCCAGCAGCCCATGGACAGGGGAAGGCTACACCTTC; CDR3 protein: CASSPWTGEGYTF
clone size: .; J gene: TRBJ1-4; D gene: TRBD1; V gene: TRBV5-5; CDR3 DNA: TGTGCCAGCAGCACCAGGACAGGACAGGCTAATGAAAAACTGTTTTTT; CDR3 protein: CASSTRTGQANEKLFF
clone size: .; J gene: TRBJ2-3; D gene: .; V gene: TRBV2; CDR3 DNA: TGTGCCAGCGAATCGGGGGCCCCAGATACGCAGTATTTT; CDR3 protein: CASESGAPDTQYF
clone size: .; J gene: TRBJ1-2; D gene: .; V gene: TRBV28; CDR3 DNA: TGTGCCAGCAGTTTATCGGGGGCGAGGAGCTATGGCTACACCTTC; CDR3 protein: CASSLSGARSYGYTF
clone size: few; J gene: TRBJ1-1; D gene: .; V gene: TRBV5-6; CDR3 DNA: TGTGCCAGCCCGACGCAGGTTAACACTGAAGCTTTCTTT; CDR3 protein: CASPTQVNTEAFF
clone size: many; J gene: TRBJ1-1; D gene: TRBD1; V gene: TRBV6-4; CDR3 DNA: TGTGCCAGCAGTCCAGGGGGGGCGAGCACTGAAGCTTTCTTT; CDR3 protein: CASSPGGASTEAFF